This T cell receptor (beta chain) was observed in a study of T cells after yellow fever vaccination. The CDR3 is made up of 13 amino acids. Trimming pared 9 bases from V and 3 bases from J, leaving 12 bases between. CDR1 and CDR2 (germline): LNHDA, SQIVND (reference sequence). Broader study findings: After the booster, roughly 96% of CD4 and approximately 87% of CD8 primary-response clones were re-detected.

Concerning this clonotype itself: Its antigen is unknown.

As TCR cDNA was made by 5'RACE template switching, a universal primer site and UMIs were added. One entry per CDR3 protein, called by TCRdb with MiXCR from the 5' RACE reads. This repertoire shows a few hundred thousand distinct CDR3 sequences, about 12% found once; its top ten account for 2.5% to 3.5%. The TCR originated in a man aged 18 to 30 who received the YFV17D yellow fever vaccine. The chain has TRBV19 and TRBJ1-5; D is undetermined. Sequencing used CD4+ T cells sorted from PBMCs, obtained 15 days after the yellow fever booster vaccination. This CDR3 is CASTWAINQPQHF. CDR3 DNA: TGTGCCAGCACATGGGCGATCAATCAGCCCCAGCATTTT.